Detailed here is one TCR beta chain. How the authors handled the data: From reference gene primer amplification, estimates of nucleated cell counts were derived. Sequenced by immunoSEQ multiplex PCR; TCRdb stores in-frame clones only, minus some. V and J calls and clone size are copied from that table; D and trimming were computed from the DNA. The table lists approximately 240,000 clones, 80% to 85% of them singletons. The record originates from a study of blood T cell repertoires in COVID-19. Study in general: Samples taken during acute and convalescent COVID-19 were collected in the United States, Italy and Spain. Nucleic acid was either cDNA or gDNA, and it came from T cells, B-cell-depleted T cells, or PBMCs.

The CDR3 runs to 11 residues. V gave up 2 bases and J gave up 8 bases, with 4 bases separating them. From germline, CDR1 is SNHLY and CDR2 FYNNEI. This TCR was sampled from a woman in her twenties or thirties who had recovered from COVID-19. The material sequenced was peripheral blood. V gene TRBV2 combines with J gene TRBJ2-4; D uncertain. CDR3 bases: TGTGCCAGCAGTGAAATATACATTCAGTACTTC. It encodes CASSEIYIQYF. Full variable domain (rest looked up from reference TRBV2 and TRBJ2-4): EPEVTQTPSHQVTQMGQEVILRCVPISNHLYFYWYRQILGQKVEFLVSFYNNEISEKSEIFDDQFSVERPDGSNFTLKIRSTKLEDSAMYFCASSEIYIQYFGAGTRLSVL.